This T cell receptor beta chain derives from a study of blood T cell repertoires in COVID-19. For the study at large: Samples taken during acute and convalescent COVID-19 were collected in the United States, Italy and Spain. PBMCs, B-cell-depleted T cells, or T cells were the source of the cDNA or gDNA that made up the material.

V was clipped by 0 bases and J by 5 bases, with 7 bases between them. The CDR3 is made up of 13 amino acids. Germline CDR1 and CDR2: SGHNT and YENEEA. Original handling: Reference gene primer amplification gave estimated nucleated cell counts. The table came from immunoSEQ multiplex PCR; TCRdb's copy has only in-frame clones and leaves some out. Clonal size and the V and J genes are those of that table, whereas D and trimming came from the DNA. The sample lists 170,000 or so clones, roughly 85% seen once, with 7.5% to 10% in the top ten. This rearrangement joins TRBV11-3 to TRBJ1-2; D gene uncertain. The sequenced material came from peripheral blood. The receptor was derived from a man aged 45-65 years with active or convalescent COVID-19. The CDR3, as DNA: TGTGCCAGCAGCTTAGAGTCCGGTTATGGCTACACCTTC. Translating it yields CASSLESGYGYTF. The whole variable domain, remainder taken from reference TRBV11-3 and TRBJ1-2, is EAGVVQSPRYKIIEKKQPVAFWCNPISGHNTLYWYLQNLGQGPELLIRYENEEAVDDSQLPKDRFSAERLKGVDSTLKIQPAELGDSAVYLCASSLESGYGYTFGSGTRLTVV.